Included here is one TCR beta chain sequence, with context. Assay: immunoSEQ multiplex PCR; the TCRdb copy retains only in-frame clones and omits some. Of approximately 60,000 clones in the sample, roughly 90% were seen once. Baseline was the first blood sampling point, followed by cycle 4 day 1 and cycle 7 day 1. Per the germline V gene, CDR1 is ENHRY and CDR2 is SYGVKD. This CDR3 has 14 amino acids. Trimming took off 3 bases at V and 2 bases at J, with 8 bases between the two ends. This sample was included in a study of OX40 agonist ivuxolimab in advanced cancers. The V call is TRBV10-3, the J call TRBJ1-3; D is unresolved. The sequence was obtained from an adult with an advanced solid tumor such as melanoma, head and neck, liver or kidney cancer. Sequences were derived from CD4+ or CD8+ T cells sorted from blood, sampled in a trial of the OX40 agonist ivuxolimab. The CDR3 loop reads CAISDSATGNTIYF. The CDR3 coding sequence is TGTGCCATCAGTGATTCGGCTACTGGAAACACCATATATTTT.